Below are 25 T cell receptor beta chains sequenced from a single sample in a study of T-cell reconstitution after alpha-beta-depleted transplantation in children. Unique molecular identifiers were incorporated into the prepared TCRbeta library. TCRdb passed the PCR reads through MiXCR, listing each CDR3 protein once. The repertoire includes roughly 200,000 distinct CDR3 sequences, around 9.2% of them detected once, and 35% to 40% sits in the top ten. Here the sequenced sample was PBMCs, mostly from graft donor cells, taken 360 days after TCRalphabeta/CD19-depleted stem cell transplant. Source of these receptors: a male patient between 2 and 10 years old who had a stem cell transplant for acute myeloid leukemia, so the T cells may come from the graft donor.

This clonotype was counted at least ten times. The chain combines TRBV7-9 with TRBJ2-3; D not certain. Trimming pared 8 bases from V and 0 bases from J, leaving 18 bases between. The V gene's germline CDR1 is SEHNR and CDR2 FQNEAQ (reference sequence). This CDR3 is 16 amino acids long. CDR3 in amino acids: CASSARPLASTDTQYF. The CDR3 DNA reads as TGTGCCAGCTCTGCCCGACCTCTCGCTAGCACAGATACGCAGTATTTT.

About this clonotype itself: A much more abundant neighbour one base away suggests this may be a read error. This chain uses TRBV20-1 with TRBJ2-1; 8 nucleotides agree with TRBD2. V dropped 6 bases and J dropped 7; count of bases not matched to a gene: 14. The CDR3 loop spans 15 amino acids. The germline CDR1 and CDR2 sequences are DFQATT and SNEGSKA (reference sequence). The chain's CDR3 is CSATSAGGGVNEQFF. The CDR3 DNA reads as TGCAGTGCCACCAGTGCGGGAGGAGGGGTGAATGAGCAGTTCTTC.

This clonotype was detected only a few times. The chain links TRBV11-2 to TRBJ2-7, with 10 bases identical to TRBD1. Germline assignment: CDR1 SGHAT and CDR2 FQNNGV. The CDR3 runs 14 residues. V trimming: 4 bases; J trimming: 2 bases; junction bases outside the gene matches: 2. CDR3 nucleotides: TGTGCCAGCAGCTGGGGACAGGGGACCTACGAGCAGTACTTC. This gives the protein CASSWGQGTYEQYF.

This clonotype was counted at least ten times. This chain links TRBV7-9 with TRBJ1-5, with no clear D. Germline V gene sequence: CDR1 SEHNR, CDR2 FQNEAQ (reference sequence). This CDR3 contains 13 residues. V gave up 5 bases and J gave up 2 bases, with 7 bases separating them. The CDR3 nucleotides read TGTGCCAGCAGCCCAGGCCGCAATCAGCCCCAGCATTTT. Amino acid sequence: CASSPGRNQPQHF.

This chain uses TRBV6-5 with TRBJ1-2, with 9 bases that match TRBD1. Germline CDR1 is MNHEY and CDR2 is SVGAGI. The CDR3 is 16 amino acids. The trim removed 2 bases at V and 0 bases at J, leaving 4 bases unmatched. CDR3 DNA: TGTGCCAGCAGTTACGGGACAGGGCCAGCTAACTATGGCTACACCTTC. The encoded protein is CASSYGTGPANYGYTF.

This clonotype has at least ten counts. The rearrangement uses TRBV5-1 and TRBJ2-1; TRBD2 aligns across 15 bases. Germline V lookup: CDR1 SGHRS, CDR2 YFSETQ. The V and J ends lost 3 bases and 9 bases, in that order; junction bases with no gene match: 10. CDR3 length equals 17 residues. The CDR3 DNA follows: TGCGCCAGCAGCTGGGGACTAGCGGGAGGAATGGTTCTTGAGCAGTTCTTC. Amino acid sequence: CASSWGLAGGMVLEQFF.

The table lists this clonotype with many counts. The chain employs TRBV5-6 and TRBJ2-3; no definite D call. This CDR3 comprises 17 residues. The V end was cut by 3 bases, the J end by 4 bases, with 21 bases between. Looked up from germline, CDR1 is SGHDT and CDR2 is YYEEEE. CDR3 in DNA: TGTGCCAGCAGCTCTCCGGCAGGTCCTACAGTGGCAGATACGCAGTATTTT. It codes for CASSSPAGPTVADTQYF.

This clonotype was observed many times. V usage is TRBV5-1 and J usage is TRBJ2-3; a possible D gene is TRBD2 (5 bases). Germline V CDR1 and CDR2: SGHRS, YFSETQ. Trimming cost V 4 bases and J 0 bases, with 12 bases left between them. The CDR3 is made up of 15 amino acids. In DNA, the CDR3 is TGCGCCAGCAGCCCAGCGGCCCCAAGCACAGATACGCAGTATTTT. It is translated as CASSPAAPSTDTQYF.

This clonotype was recorded at least ten times. The chain joins TRBV15 to TRBJ2-1; 12 bases match TRBD2. Trimming took 3 bases from V and 6 from J; bases not matched to a gene: 6. Germline lookup yields CDR1 LNHNV and CDR2 YYDKDF (reference sequence). CDR3 length: 16 amino acids. The CDR3 nucleotides read TGTGCCACCAGCAGGGCTGGGACTAGCGGGTCCAATGAGCAGTTCTTC. Translating gives CATSRAGTSGSNEQFF.

Many counts were recorded for this clonotype. The chain links TRBV6-5 to TRBJ2-1; D is unclear. With 2 bases removed from V and 3 bases from J, the gap between germline ends came to 11 bases. The CDR3 extends over 15 amino acids. CDR1 is MNHEY and CDR2 is SVGAGI in the germline V gene. Here the CDR3 reads CASSYAGDDYNEQFF. CDR3 sequence (DNA): TGTGCCAGCAGTTACGCCGGAGACGACTACAATGAGCAGTTCTTC.

This clonotype was recorded at least ten times. J is TRBJ1-5 and V is TRBV12-3 or TRBV12-4, with D unresolved. The CDR3 has 13 amino acids. V was pared by 7 bases and J by 3 bases, with 10 bases between. For the CDR3, the DNA is TGTGCCAGCACTCTTAGGGCCAATCAGCCCCAGCATTTT. Translation: CASTLRANQPQHF.

This clonotype was picked up many times. This sequence joins TRBV12-3 or TRBV12-4 and TRBJ2-3, with D hard to call. V dropped 6 bases and J dropped 2 bases, with 6 bases sitting between them. This CDR3 has 12 amino acids. The CDR3 sequence is CASSFSTDTQYF. The DNA for the CDR3 is TGTGCCAGCAGCTTCTCCACAGATACGCAGTATTTT.

A few counts support this clonotype. The gene calls are TRBV20-1 and TRBJ2-5, with 8 bases identical to TRBD1. Germline CDR1 and CDR2: DFQATT and SNEGSKA (reference sequence). The J segment lost 3 bases and the V segment lost 5 bases, leaving 8 bases of the junction unmatched. The CDR3 is 14 amino acids. This CDR3 reads CSAPPLTGEETQYF. The CDR3 nucleotides are TGCAGTGCTCCGCCCCTGACAGGGGAAGAGACCCAGTACTTC.

This clonotype has ten or more counts. The chain links TRBV29-1 to TRBJ2-1; D possibly corresponds to TRBD2 (6 bases). This CDR3 comprises 17 residues. Germline CDR1 and CDR2: SQVTM and ANQGSEA. With 3 bases removed from V and 4 bases from J, the gap between germline ends came to 22 bases. The CDR3 DNA is TGCAGCGTTGACAAGACCCTCGATTACGGAGGGTACAATGAGCAGTTCTTC. Encoded protein: CSVDKTLDYGGYNEQFF.

This chain uses TRBV29-1 with TRBJ2-7; no reliable D call. The CDR3 runs 14 residues. Trimming took off 1 base at V and 4 bases at J, with 14 bases between the two ends. Germline V CDR1 and CDR2: SQVTM, ANQGSEA. The CDR3: CSVEGGLKPYEQYF. DNA of the CDR3: TGCAGCGTTGAAGGGGGATTAAAACCGTACGAGCAGTACTTC.

This rearrangement joins TRBV6-5 to TRBJ2-7, with D uncertain. Trimming stripped 0 bases from V and 4 bases from J, with 13 bases between. The CDR3 is made up of 15 amino acids. Germline V gene sequence: CDR1 MNHEY, CDR2 SVGAGI. The CDR3 loop is CASSYSKGIPYEQYF. In DNA form, the CDR3 reads TGTGCCAGCAGTTACTCGAAAGGGATCCCATACGAGCAGTACTTC.

This clonotype was seen ten or more times. This chain links TRBV12-3 or TRBV12-4 with TRBJ2-3; no definite D call. The length of the CDR3 is 15 residues. V lost 3 bases, J lost 2 bases, and 12 bases lay in between. The CDR3 is CASSFLTTTTDTQYF. The CDR3, as DNA: TGTGCCAGCAGTTTTTTGACCACAACCACAGATACGCAGTATTTT.

This clonotype was counted a few times. The V and J genes are TRBV7-9 and TRBJ1-1; D is unclear. The CDR3 covers 16 residues. The V gene's germline CDR1 is SEHNR and CDR2 FQNEAQ (reference sequence). V was pared by 2 bases and J by 2 bases, with 15 bases between. The CDR3 here is CASSLPPRHPNTEAFF. In nucleotides, the CDR3 is TGTGCCAGCAGCTTACCCCCTCGACACCCTAACACTGAAGCTTTCTTT. Together with reference TRBV7-9 and TRBJ1-1, the CDR3 gives the full variable domain: DTGVSQNPRHKITKRGQNVTFRCDPISEHNRLYWYRQTLGQGPEFLTYFQNEAQLEKSRLLSDRFSAERPKGSFSTLEIQRTEQGDSAMYLCASSLPPRHPNTEAFFGQGTRLTVV.

This clonotype has just a few counts. The rearrangement joins TRBV20-1 to TRBJ2-3; D might be TRBD2 (5 bases). The ends were cut back, 0 bases at V and 0 bases at J, with 7 bases in the middle. Germline V gene data show CDR1 as DFQATT and CDR2 as SNEGSKA (reference sequence). There are 14 residues in the CDR3. CDR3 bases: TGCAGTGCTAGAGAGGGCGGGAGCACAGATACGCAGTATTTT. Residues: CSAREGGSTDTQYF.

CDR3 bases: TGCAGCGCTCGACCTCTAGCGGCCAACACAGATACGCAGTATTTT. It translates to CSARPLAANTDTQYF. The chain has TRBV29-1 and TRBJ2-3; TRBD2 matches at 7 bases. Germline loops: CDR1 SQVTM, CDR2 ANQGSEA. The CDR3 runs 15 residues. The V segment lost 7 bases and the J segment 2 bases; nucleotides outside the gene matches: 12.

The table lists this clonotype with a few counts. The chain recombines TRBV19 with TRBJ2-2; 8 bases are a match to TRBD1. Trimming cost V 7 bases and J 4 bases; bases outside gene matches: 8. Germline V gives CDR1 LNHDA, CDR2 SQIVND (reference sequence). The length of the CDR3 is 15 residues. CDR3 amino acids: CASTETGDPTGELFF. DNA for the CDR3: TGTGCCAGTACCGAGACAGGGGATCCCACCGGGGAGCTGTTTTTT.

The chain couples TRBV12-3 or TRBV12-4 to TRBJ2-7; TRBD2 is a possible D gene (6 bases). Trimming took off 3 bases at V and 2 bases at J, with 11 bases between the two ends. The CDR3 consists of 14 residues. Written as DNA, the CDR3 is TGTGCCAGCAGTTTCGGGACTTCCACCTACGAGCAGTACTTC. It yields the protein CASSFGTSTYEQYF.

The V call is TRBV20-1, the J call TRBJ1-5, with D maybe TRBD1 (5 bases). The V gene lost 6 bases and the J gene lost 2 bases, with 14 bases spanning the gap. CDR1 and CDR2 from the germline V gene are DFQATT and SNEGSKA (reference sequence). This CDR3 is 14 amino acids long. Written as DNA, the CDR3 is TGCAGTGCGGAGGGGCGGTTGGGCAATCAGCCCCAGCATTTT. As protein: CSAEGRLGNQPQHF.

V usage is TRBV12-3 or TRBV12-4 and J usage is TRBJ2-5, with 7 positions matching TRBD1. This CDR3 region has 15 residues. With V trimmed by 3 bases and J by 5 bases, 9 bases remained unmatched. The CDR3 loop is CASSLYRGRRETQYF. The CDR3 DNA sequence: TGTGCCAGCAGTTTGTACAGGGGACGGAGGGAGACCCAGTACTTC.

This clonotype was seen a handful of times. This sequence joins TRBV5-1 and TRBJ2-1; no clear D gene. Trimming stripped 2 bases from V and 11 bases from J, with 11 bases between. Germline V gene sequence: CDR1 SGHRS, CDR2 YFSETQ. This CDR3 comprises 12 residues. The CDR3 nucleotides read TGCGCCAGCAGCTTTACCCCCGCGAAGCAGTTCTTC. Translation: CASSFTPAKQFF.